Listed below are T cell receptor beta chains from one sample, sequenced in a study of OX40 agonist ivuxolimab in advanced cancers. This table comes from immunoSEQ multiplex PCR, and its TCRdb copy is limited to in-frame clones, with some not included. The sample has around 90,000 clones; roughly 87% are singletons. Sequenced material: CD4+ or CD8+ T cells sorted from blood, taken in a trial of the OX40 agonist ivuxolimab. These receptors all stem from an adult with an advanced solid tumor such as melanoma, head and neck, liver or kidney cancer. Each CDR3 is given without its conserved first and last residue. D genes are given only for firm matches. Only some rows state a clone size, as once, few, many or a class for expanded clones.

TRBJ2-3 | NA | TRBV19 | TRBD1 | ASSVKGTGGGRNTDTQY
TRBJ1-5 | NA | TRBV2 | NA | ASSGWVSNQPQH
TRBJ1-5 | NA | TRBV30 | TRBD1 | AWSPPDRVDQPQH
TRBJ2-5 | NA | TRBV10-3 | NA | AISNRVGETQY
TRBJ2-7 | NA | TRBV10-3 | NA | AISETYWGEQY
TRBJ2-7 | NA | TRBV19 | NA | ASSIGRPYEQY
TRBJ1-2 | NA | TRBV6-5 | NA | ASSYGGSNYGYT
TRBJ2-1 | NA | TRBV7-3 | TRBD2 | ASSFPGLANNEQF
TRBJ1-1 | NA | TRBV18 | TRBD1 | ASSQMTGKATEAF
TRBJ2-1 | NA | TRBV7-2 | TRBD1 | ASSYRPYQGDEQF
TRBJ2-1 | NA | TRBV14 | TRBD1 | ASSPLGTGSYNEQF
TRBJ2-3 | NA | TRBV6-1 | NA | ASSALRTDTQY
TRBJ1-5 | NA | TRBV4-2 | TRBD1 | ASSDHRKGASNQPQH
TRBJ2-5 | NA | TRBV5-1 | TRBD1 | ASSLARGLSLEETQY
TRBJ2-1 | NA | TRBV4-2 | TRBD2 | ASSPRLAGEDEQF
TRBJ2-6 | once | TRBV2 | NA | ASLVGANVLT
TRBJ1-4 | NA | TRBV11-2 | NA | ASRKWGGMEEKLF
TRBJ2-6 | NA | TRBV5-1 | TRBD1 | ASSLAGIRGPGANVLT
TRBJ2-5 | once | TRBV7-6 | TRBD2 | ASSRVGLTQETQY
TRBJ1-5 | NA | TRBV5-1 | NA | ASSLDGVSNQPQH
TRBJ1-2 | NA | TRBV13 | NA | ASSLKGLGYGYT
TRBJ2-1 | NA | TRBV13 | TRBD2 | ASSLAGLYNEQF
TRBJ2-2 | NA | TRBV5-6 | TRBD1 | ASSTGGSHGELF
TRBJ1-4 | NA | TRBV7-9 | NA | ASSLVPGGEKLF
TRBJ1-1 | NA | TRBV5-4 | TRBD1 | ASSSLRTGTNTEAF
TRBJ2-7 | NA | TRBV4-2 | NA | ASSQEVGNEQY
TRBJ2-7 | NA | TRBV5-1 | TRBD1 | ASSLEGQASYEQY
TRBJ2-7 | once | TRBV6-1 | TRBD1 | ASMGTALSYEQY
TRBJ2-6 | NA | TRBV19 | NA | ASSALGQGPSGANVLT
TRBJ1-2 | NA | TRBV19 | NA | ASSIVGAANYGYT
TRBJ1-2 | NA | TRBV19 | NA | ATTFKGYGT
TRBJ2-7 | NA | TRBV15 | NA | ATSRDRVTYEQY
TRBJ1-3 | NA | TRBV19 | NA | ASTRDHRQGAGNTIY
TRBJ2-1 | once | TRBV23-1 | TRBD2 | ASSHPGTSGGRDEQF
TRBJ2-4 | few | TRBV29-1 | NA | SVRQGGAKNIQY
TRBJ2-7 | NA | TRBV11-2 | TRBD1 | ASSEGQGFSEQY
TRBJ2-7 | NA | TRBV7-6 | NA | ASTPAEAAYEQY
TRBJ2-3 | NA | TRBV27 | TRBD2 | ASSLASGGAGTQY
TRBJ1-2 | few | TRBV6-4 | NA | ASSVGRYGYT
TRBJ2-3 | NA | TRBV15 | NA | ATSRGRWGLLTDTQY
TRBJ2-7 | NA | TRBV5-4 | NA | ASSFSGNEQY
TRBJ1-5 | NA | TRBV19 | NA | ASRTEGERNQPQH
TRBJ1-3 | NA | TRBV7-2 | NA | ASSLQSSGNTIY
TRBJ2-5 | NA | TRBV13 | TRBD1 | ASSPPGTGQETQY
TRBJ1-1 | few | TRBV5-4 | NA | ASSLRGYTEAF
TRBJ1-6 | NA | TRBV14 | TRBD1 | ASSRQGYNSPLH
TRBJ2-5 | NA | TRBV10-3 | TRBD1 | AISQGTGRVETQY
TRBJ2-5 | NA | TRBV7-2 | NA | ASSSGHRETQY
TRBJ1-5 | once | TRBV29-1 | NA | SVQGLGQPQH
TRBJ2-3 | NA | TRBV5-4 | TRBD2 | ASSLTWTSTDTQY
TRBJ2-7 | NA | TRBV18 | NA | ATHGGGQYEQY
TRBJ2-1 | NA | TRBV2 | TRBD1 | ASSPDRDNEQF
TRBJ1-1 | NA | TRBV6-5 | NA | ASSYDTGTEAF
TRBJ1-1 | few | TRBV12-5 | NA | ASGPLLWNTEAF
TRBJ1-2 | NA | TRBV12-5 | NA | ASGLMSNYGYT
TRBJ2-7 | NA | TRBV10-3 | TRBD2 | AISVEAGGPYEQY
TRBJ2-1 | NA | TRBV5-1 | TRBD2 | ASNPSGSYNEQF
TRBJ2-1 | once | TRBV5-4 | TRBD1 | ASSPPGQGVNEQF
TRBJ1-2 | NA | TRBV7-9 | NA | ASSLDPVYT
TRBJ2-1 | NA | TRBV9 | TRBD1 | ASSVTGQVLYNEQF